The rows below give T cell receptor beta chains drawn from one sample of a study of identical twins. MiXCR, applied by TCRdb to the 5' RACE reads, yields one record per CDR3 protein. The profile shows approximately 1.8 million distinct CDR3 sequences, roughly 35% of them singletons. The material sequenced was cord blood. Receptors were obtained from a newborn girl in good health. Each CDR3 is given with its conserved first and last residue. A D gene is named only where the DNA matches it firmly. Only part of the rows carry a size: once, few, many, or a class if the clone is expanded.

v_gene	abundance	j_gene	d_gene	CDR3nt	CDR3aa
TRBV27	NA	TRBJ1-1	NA	TGTGCCAGCAGTTGGTCTCAGGGGAACACTGAAGCTTTCTTT	CASSWSQGNTEAFF
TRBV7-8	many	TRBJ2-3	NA	TGTGCCAGCAGCCCTAAGCGGGTCAGCACAGATACGCAGTATTTT	CASSPKRVSTDTQYF
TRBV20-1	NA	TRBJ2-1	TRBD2	TGCAGTGCTAGAGCATTTACTAGCGGGACCAATGAGCAGTTCTTC	CSARAFTSGTNEQFF
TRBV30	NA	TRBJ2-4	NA	TGTGCCTGGAGTGTTACCGGGGTGAACATTCAGTACTTC	CAWSVTGVNIQYF
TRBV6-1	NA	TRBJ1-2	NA	TGTGCCAGCAGTGAGGGCGGGGGCCCCAACTATGGCTACACCTTC	CASSEGGGPNYGYTF
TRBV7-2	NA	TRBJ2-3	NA	TGTGCCAGCAGCTTAGCGGGAGGCGTGGGCACAGATACGCAGTATTTT	CASSLAGGVGTDTQYF
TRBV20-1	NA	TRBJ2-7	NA	TGCAGTGCTAGTGAGAGACTCCACAATGAGCAGTACTTC	CSASERLHNEQYF
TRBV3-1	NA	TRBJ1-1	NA	TGTGCCAGCAGCTCAGGGTTCGACACTGAAGCTTTCTTT	CASSSGFDTEAFF
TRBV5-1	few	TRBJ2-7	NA	TGCGCCAGCAGCTTGGCGTACCAAAGCTCCTACGAGCAGTACTTC	CASSLAYQSSYEQYF
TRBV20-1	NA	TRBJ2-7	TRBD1	TGCAGTGCTAGAGGCCGGGACAGCTCCTACGAGCAGTACTTC	CSARGRDSSYEQYF
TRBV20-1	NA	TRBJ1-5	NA	TGCAGTGTAGGCAGGGGAAGTTATCAGCCCCAGCATTTT	CSVGRGSYQPQHF
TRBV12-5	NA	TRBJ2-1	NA	TGTGCTAGTGCTTTGAATACGGAATACAATGAGCAGTTCTTC	CASALNTEYNEQFF
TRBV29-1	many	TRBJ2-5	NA	TGCAGCGTTGTAAAGGATAGTTTGCAGACCCAGTACTTC	CSVVKDSLQTQYF
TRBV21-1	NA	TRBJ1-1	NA	TGTGCCAGCAGCCAGCAGGGTTCGGGGCAGGGAGTCACTGAAGCTTTCTTT	CASSQQGSGQGVTEAFF
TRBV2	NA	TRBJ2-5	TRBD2	TGTGCCAGCAGCCTAGGGGAGGGGATCGGGGGGACCCAGTACTTC	CASSLGEGIGGTQYF
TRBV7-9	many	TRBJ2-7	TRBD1	TGTGCCAGCAGCTTAGGGACAGGGTTTTACGAGCAGTACTTC	CASSLGTGFYEQYF
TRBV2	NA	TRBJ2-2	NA	TGTGCCAGCAGGGAACTATCCGGGGAGCTGTTTTTT	CASRELSGELFF
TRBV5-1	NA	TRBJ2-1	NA	TGCGCCAGCACCCTGACTGCTTTTGACTACAATGAGCAGTTCTTC	CASTLTAFDYNEQFF
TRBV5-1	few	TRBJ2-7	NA	TGCGCCAGCAGTAACGGCGCGAGCTCCTACGAGCAGTACTTC	CASSNGASSYEQYF
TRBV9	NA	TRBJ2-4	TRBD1	TGTGCCAGCAGCGTAGGGGGACAGGGACGGGAGCAGTACTTC	CASSVGGQGREQYF
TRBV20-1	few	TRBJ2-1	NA	TGCAGTGCCCCCCTGGACCTTTACAATGAGCAGTTCTTC	CSAPLDLYNEQFF
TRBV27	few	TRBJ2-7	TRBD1	TGTGCCAGCAGTTCCTCAGGGGGCCTAGCTGTCTACGAGCAGTACTTC	CASSSSGGLAVYEQYF
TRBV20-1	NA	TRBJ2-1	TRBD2	TGCAGTGCTAGAGATACTAGCGGGGGGGCGTTGGATGAGCAGTTCTTC	CSARDTSGGALDEQFF
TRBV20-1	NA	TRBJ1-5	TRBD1	TGCAGTGCTAGCTCACAGGGGGGCAATCAGCCCCGGCATTTT	CSASSQGGNQPRHF
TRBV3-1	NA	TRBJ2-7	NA	TGTGCCAGCAGCCAAGACCCGGGTTTCGAGCAGTACTTC	CASSQDPGFEQYF
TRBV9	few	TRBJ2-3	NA	TGTGCCAGCAGCGTAGATCCCAAAGGGCCAGATACGCAGTATTTT	CASSVDPKGPDTQYF